The 28 T cell receptor beta chains below all came from one sample that was sequenced in a study of blood T cell repertoires in COVID-19. Produced via immunoSEQ multiplex PCR; TCRdb's table is partial and in-frame only. The data hold roughly 230,000 clones, with 90% observed a single time. The sample taken for sequencing was peripheral blood. The receptors shown here come from a woman aged 55-69 years with COVID-19, enrolled during active disease.

This chain uses TRBV7-2 with TRBJ1-5; 9 positions match TRBD1. CDR1 is SGHTA and CDR2 is FQGNSA in the germline V gene. The J segment lost 4 bases and the V segment lost 4 bases, leaving 5 bases of the junction unmatched. This CDR3 spans 15 amino acids. As DNA, the CDR3 is TGTGCCAGCAGCTCCGGGACAGGGTCTAATCAGCCCCAGCATTTT. This encodes CASSSGTGSNQPQHF.

This chain connects TRBV7-2 to TRBJ1-5; 12 bases map to TRBD1. Germline CDR1 is SGHTA and CDR2 is FQGNSA. J was trimmed by 5 bases and V by 5 bases; bases with no gene match: 7. The CDR3 consists of 16 residues. This CDR3 is CASSPPGQGAYQPQHF. The DNA of the CDR3 is TGTGCCAGCAGCCCCCCGGGACAGGGGGCCTATCAGCCCCAGCATTTT.

The genes are TRBV7-8 and TRBJ2-3, with 9 nucleotides matching TRBD2. The germline gives CDR1 SGHVS, CDR2 FQNEAQ. V lost 5 bases, J lost 0 bases, and 9 bases stayed unmatched. The length of the CDR3 is 17 residues. The CDR3 bases are TGTGCCAGCAGCAAAGAGCGGGGGGCCTTGAGCACAGATACGCAGTATTTT. It is translated as CASSKERGALSTDTQYF.

The rearrangement uses TRBV6-2 or TRBV6-3 and TRBJ1-5; the D gene is possibly TRBD1 (5 bases). Germline CDR1 and CDR2: MNHEY and SVGEGT. Trimming stripped 6 bases from V and 10 bases from J, with 28 bases between. The CDR3 loop spans 17 amino acids. The CDR3 DNA reads as TGTGCCAGCAGACCTGACAGCCCCCCTTCACCGGTCGTACCCCAGCATTTT. As protein: CASRPDSPPSPVVPQHF.

About this clone: In the same sample, other DNA sequences code for this CDR3. The V gene is TRBV29-1, the J gene TRBJ1-5; 7 positions match TRBD1. Germline V gene data show CDR1 as SQVTM and CDR2 as ANQGSEA. J was trimmed by 2 bases and V by 4 bases; bases with no gene match: 5. The CDR3 contains 14 residues. CDR3 coding DNA: TGCAGCGTTGGCCAGGGGGTGGGCAATCAGCCCCAGCATTTT. Translated: CSVGQGVGNQPQHF.

V is TRBV19 and J is TRBJ1-5; D remains unclear. This CDR3 is built from 15 residues. Trimming shortened V by 4 bases and J by 0 bases, and 10 bases separated the two germline ends. The germline V gene encodes CDR1 LNHDA and CDR2 SQIVND (reference sequence). CDR3 residues: CASSRSGLSNQPQHF. CDR3 nucleotide sequence: TGTGCCAGTAGTAGATCTGGGCTTAGCAATCAGCCCCAGCATTTT.

There are a few counts of this clone. This rearrangement joins TRBV3-1 (or the pseudogene TRBV3-2) to TRBJ1-1, with 8 bases lining up with TRBD1. There are 15 residues in the CDR3. The V and J ends lost 4 bases and 5 bases, in that order; junction bases with no gene match: 9. Looked up from germline, CDR1 is LGHDT and CDR2 is YNNKEL (reference sequence). The CDR3 nucleotides read TGTGCCAGCAGCCTAGACAGGGGCATCGGAACTGAAGCTTTCTTT. Protein product: CASSLDRGIGTEAFF.

As regards this clone: The same CDR3 can be traced to other DNA sequences in this sample. V usage is TRBV30 and J usage is TRBJ1-5, with a tentative D call TRBD1 (6 bases). V was cut by 2 bases and J by 4 bases, with 9 bases left in between. From germline, CDR1 is GTSNPN and CDR2 SVGIG (reference sequence). This CDR3 region has 13 residues. The CDR3 loop is CAWSSRGNQPQHF. DNA of the CDR3: TGTGCCTGGAGTTCGAGGGGGAATCAGCCCCAGCATTTT.

J is TRBJ1-1 and V is TRBV23-1; 8 bases line up with TRBD1. TRBV23-1 is reported as an ORF; its role is uncertain. V lost 3 bases to trimming and J lost 0 bases; unmatched junction nucleotides: 6. The CDR3 runs to 16 residues. In nucleotides, the CDR3 is TGCGCCAGCAGTCAGCGAGGACAGGGACTGAACACTGAAGCTTTCTTT. This encodes CASSQRGQGLNTEAFF.

This chain connects TRBV3-1 (or the pseudogene TRBV3-2) to TRBJ1-1; maybe TRBD1 (5 bases). The V and J ends lost 0 bases and 4 bases respectively, with 9 bases between them. This CDR3 comprises 14 residues. The germline CDR1 and CDR2 sequences are LGHDT and YNNKEL (reference sequence). The CDR3 loop reads CASSQESRVTEAFF. The CDR3 DNA is TGTGCCAGCAGCCAAGAGTCCAGGGTCACTGAAGCTTTCTTT.

V and J are TRBV4-1 and TRBJ2-6; 12 bases agree with TRBD1. The V gene end was trimmed by 0 bases and the J gene end by 0 bases; junction bases not matched to a gene: 3. The CDR3 sequence is 19 residues long. Germline CDR1 is MGHRA and CDR2 is YSYEKL. The DNA of the CDR3 is TGCGCCAGCAGCCAAGATCCGGGACAGGGGGCCTCTGGGGCCAACGTCCTGACTTTC. As protein: CASSQDPGQGASGANVLTF.

The CDR3 DNA reads TGTGCCAGCAGCACCCTAGCCTACGAGCAGTACTTC. Translation: CASSTLAYEQYF. The gene calls are TRBV12-3 or TRBV12-4 and TRBJ2-7; D is uncertain. V lost 6 bases and J 2 bases, leaving 8 bases between the germline ends. The CDR3 contains 12 residues.

This clone was seen once. The chain recombines TRBV5-1 with TRBJ1-1; D call uncertain. The CDR3 totals 14 residues. Per germline, CDR1 SGHRS and CDR2 YFSETQ. V lost 0 bases to trimming and J lost 6 bases, with 12 bases between them. Written as DNA, the CDR3 is TGCGCCAGCAGCTTGGTTAGGGAGTCCCCTGAAGCTTTCTTT. It yields the protein CASSLVRESPEAFF.

The CDR3 sequence is CASARASEQFF. For the CDR3, the DNA is TGCGCAAGTGCTCGGGCTAGCGAGCAGTTCTTC. The rearrangement links TRBV29-1 to TRBJ2-1; D possibly corresponds to TRBD2 (5 bases). The CDR3 extends over 11 amino acids. CDR1 and CDR2 from the germline V gene are SQVTM and ANQGSEA.

This clone appeared once. The chain recombines TRBV10-3 with TRBJ1-2, with D perhaps matching TRBD1 (5 bases). This CDR3 has 14 residues. V gave up 11 bases and J gave up 0 bases, with 16 bases separating them. CDR1 is ENHRY and CDR2 is SYGVKD in the germline V gene. The CDR3 reads CAAFLGGTNYGYTF. CDR3 coding DNA: TGTGCCGCTTTCTTGGGGGGTACTAACTATGGCTACACCTTC.

The chain joins TRBV7-2 to TRBJ1-1; 9 nucleotides line up with TRBD1. Germline loops: CDR1 SGHTA, CDR2 FQGNSA. The trim removed 6 bases at V and 1 base at J, leaving 3 bases unmatched. CDR3 length: 14 amino acids. The CDR3 sequence is CASRQGARNTEAFF. The CDR3 DNA sequence: TGTGCCAGCAGACAGGGGGCAAGGAACACTGAAGCTTTCTTT.

The chain recombines TRBV18 with TRBJ1-1, with TRBD1 matching 9 bases. CDR1 KGHSH and CDR2 LQKENI come from the germline V gene. The CDR3 extends over 15 amino acids. The V and J ends lost 5 bases and 4 bases, in that order; junction bases with no gene match: 8. The CDR3 spells CASSSGQGISTEAFF. CDR3 bases: TGTGCCAGCTCAAGCGGACAGGGGATTTCCACTGAAGCTTTCTTT.

The chain combines TRBV10-3 with TRBJ2-2; D possibly corresponds to TRBD1 (6 bases). Germline V gene sequence: CDR1 ENHRY, CDR2 SYGVKD. The CDR3 has 15 amino acids. V was pared by 2 bases and J by 0 bases, with 7 bases between. The CDR3 reads CAISERQANTGELFF. The CDR3 coding sequence is TGTGCCATCAGTGAGCGACAGGCGAACACCGGGGAGCTGTTTTTT.

Only one count was recorded for this clone. This chain links TRBV5-1 with TRBJ2-5, with TRBD2 matching 8 bases. CDR1 and CDR2 (germline): SGHRS, YFSETQ. Unmatched junction bases numbered 7, after V lost 0 bases and J lost 3 bases. CDR3 size: 16 residues. CDR3 amino acids: CASSLVPAGGEETQYF. CDR3 nucleotide sequence: TGCGCCAGCAGCTTGGTTCCGGCGGGGGGCGAAGAGACCCAGTACTTC.

The V gene is TRBV9, the J gene TRBJ2-3, with 9 bases fitting TRBD2. This CDR3 has 17 amino acids. V shed 4 bases, J shed 2 bases, and the junction held 11 bases outside the gene matches. CDR1 SGDLS and CDR2 YYNGEE come from the germline V gene. The CDR3 region has the DNA TGTGCCAGCAGCCCCAATGTGGCGGGGGGGCACACAGATACGCAGTATTTT. Encoded protein: CASSPNVAGGHTDTQYF.

CDR3 sequence (DNA): TGTGCCAGCAGCCCGACAGGGGACATAGAATTCTATGGCTACACCTTC. Amino acid sequence: CASSPTGDIEFYGYTF. The V and J genes are TRBV7-2 and TRBJ1-2; TRBD1 matches 8 bases. CDR3 length equals 16 residues. V lost 5 bases to trimming and J lost 4 bases; unmatched junction nucleotides: 12. From germline, CDR1 is SGHTA and CDR2 FQGNSA. The variable domain in full, completed from reference TRBV7-2 and TRBJ1-2, reads GAGVSQSPSNKVTEKGKDVELRCDPISGHTALYWYRQSLGQGLEFLIYFQGNSAPDKSGLPSDRFSAERTGGSVSTLTIQRTQQEDSAVYLCASSPTGDIEFYGYTFGSGTRLTVV.

In DNA, the CDR3 is TGTGCCAGCAGCGCGGAGGCCGGGACCCAGTACTTC. It yields the protein CASSAEAGTQYF. The rearrangement links TRBV9 to TRBJ2-5; possible D gene TRBD2, 5 bases. V lost 3 bases and J lost 7, with 10 bases in between. Germline lookup yields CDR1 SGDLS and CDR2 YYNGEE. The CDR3 is 12 amino acids.

The sample holds one count of this clone. The chain combines TRBV1 with TRBJ1-4; the DNA was not compared with TRBD1, the D call given in the table. TRBV1 corresponds to a pseudogene. The CDR3 length is 14 residues. CDR3 DNA: TGCACCAGCTTATTCGGACAGGGTGTTGAAAAACTGTTTTTT. Translated, it gives CTSLFGQGVEKLFF.

The rearrangement joins TRBV4-3 to TRBJ1-2; D is possibly TRBD1 (5 bases). The CDR3 sequence is 18 residues long. V lost 1 base, J lost 4 bases, and 22 bases lay in between. CDR1 LGHNA and CDR2 YSLEER come from the germline V gene. Here the CDR3 reads CASSQVLGGGYSRYGYTF. CDR3 bases: TGCGCCAGCAGCCAAGTTTTGGGGGGTGGCTACAGTCGCTATGGCTACACCTTC.

The chain uses TRBV5-1 and TRBJ1-6; 9 positions match TRBD1. The J segment lost 9 bases and the V segment lost 4 bases, leaving 8 bases of the junction unmatched. Germline V lookup: CDR1 SGHRS, CDR2 YFSETQ. This CDR3 region has 15 residues. The CDR3 DNA is TGCGCCAGCAGCCTGAGGACAGGGGATTTTTCACCCCTCCACTTT. It is translated as CASSLRTGDFSPLHF. Using reference TRBV5-1 and TRBJ1-6 for the parts outside the CDR3, the full variable domain is KAGVTQTPRYLIKTRGQQVTLSCSPISGHRSVSWYQQTPGQGLQFLFEYFSETQRNKGNFPGRFSGRQFSNSRSEMNVSTLELGDSALYLCASSLRTGDFSPLHFGNGTRLTVT.

This chain joins TRBV5-4 and TRBJ2-3; perhaps TRBD1 as D (5 bases). V gave up 5 bases and J gave up 5 bases, with 12 bases separating them. The germline gives CDR1 SGHNT, CDR2 YYREEE (reference sequence). The CDR3 has 13 amino acids. DNA for the CDR3: TGTGCCAGCAGACTACCCGACAGAGATACGCAGTATTTT. This encodes CASRLPDRDTQYF.

The V call is TRBV7-9, the J call TRBJ1-2; TRBD1 matches at 9 bases. Germline assignment: CDR1 SEHNR and CDR2 FQNEAQ (reference sequence). The J segment lost 2 bases and the V segment lost 7 bases, leaving 8 bases of the junction unmatched. This CDR3 has 15 residues. The CDR3 loop reads CASTYGQGTNYGYTF. The CDR3 region has the DNA TGTGCCAGCACCTACGGACAGGGGACCAACTATGGCTACACCTTC.

The V and J genes are TRBV5-8 and TRBJ1-6, with a possible D match to TRBD1 (6 bases). This CDR3 is 15 amino acids long. V lost 6 bases and J 6 bases, leaving 16 bases between the germline ends. Germline V lookup: CDR1 SGHTS, CDR2 YDEGEE. As DNA, the CDR3 is TGTGCCAGCATCACTCCAGGGGCTACTAATTCACCCCTCCACTTT. Amino acids: CASITPGATNSPLHF.